The 10 T cell receptor beta chains below come from one sample, sequenced in a study of CD8 T cells in ankylosing spondylitis. TCRdb recomputed calls from the 5' RACE reads with MiXCR, one row per CDR3 protein. The repertoire holds 130,000 or so distinct CDR3 sequences, around 7% seen once, with approximately 12% in the top ten. Sequencing used blood, either unsorted or a sorted T cell fraction (not recorded which). Every receptor here comes from a male donor with ankylosing spondylitis or in good health (not recorded which).

This clonotype showed up many times. The J gene is TRBJ2-7, the V gene TRBV6-5; D is undetermined. In germline, CDR1 is MNHEY, CDR2 SVGAGI. There are 15 residues in the CDR3. With 4 bases removed from V and 0 bases from J, the gap between germline ends came to 13 bases. CDR3 sequence reads: CASSSSHPLSYEQYF. CDR3 bases: TGTGCCAGCAGTTCCAGTCATCCTCTCTCCTACGAGCAGTACTTC.

This chain connects TRBV5-1 to TRBJ2-1; 11 nucleotides match TRBD1. CDR1 is SGHRS and CDR2 is YFSETQ in the germline V gene. CDR3 length: 16 residues. V dropped 4 bases and J dropped 2; count of bases not matched to a gene: 5. Here the CDR3 DNA reads TGCGCCAGCAGCGCGGGACAGGGGGATACCTACAATGAGCAGTTCTTC. Translation gives CASSAGQGDTYNEQFF. The complete variable domain, with remaining parts taken from reference TRBV5-1 and TRBJ2-1, reads KAGVTQTPRYLIKTRGQQVTLSCSPISGHRSVSWYQQTPGQGLQFLFEYFSETQRNKGNFPGRFSGRQFSNSRSEMNVSTLELGDSALYLCASSAGQGDTYNEQFFGPGTRLTVL.

This clonotype has ten or more counts. This rearrangement joins TRBV28 to TRBJ2-1, with 11 bases identical to TRBD2. The CDR3 runs to 18 residues. The germline CDR1 and CDR2 sequences are MDHEN and SYDVKM. V lost 4 bases, J lost 0 bases, and 8 bases stayed unmatched. CDR3 amino acids: CASSSPGLADSSYNEQFF. CDR3 DNA: TGTGCCAGCAGTTCTCCGGGACTAGCGGATAGCTCCTACAATGAGCAGTTCTTC.

This clonotype was picked up many times. J is TRBJ1-4 and V is TRBV10-3; D ambiguous. V lost 6 bases to trimming and J lost 5 bases, with 16 bases between them. The germline gives CDR1 ENHRY, CDR2 SYGVKD. This CDR3 spans 15 amino acids. CDR3 DNA sequence: TGTGCCATCAGGGGAGACAAAAGCGACAATGAAAAACTGTTTTTT. This gives the protein CAIRGDKSDNEKLFF.

This clonotype was seen many times. The chain has TRBV5-1 and TRBJ2-5; maybe TRBD1 (5 bases). Germline CDR1 SGHRS, CDR2 YFSETQ. This CDR3 region has 12 residues. CDR3 sequence reads: CVQGSRTETQYF. In nucleotides, the CDR3 is TGCGTGCAGGGATCCCGTACGGAGACCCAGTACTTC.

The sample holds many counts of this clonotype. This chain links TRBV5-6 with TRBJ2-1; 13 nucleotides agree with TRBD2. Germline CDR1 reads SGHDT; CDR2 reads YYEEEE. V shed 3 bases, J shed 5 bases, and the junction held 5 bases outside the gene matches. The CDR3 loop spans 16 amino acids. The CDR3 DNA follows: TGTGCCAGCAGCTGGACGGGACTAGCGGGGCACAATGAGCAGTTCTTC. Its translation is CASSWTGLAGHNEQFF.

This clonotype was recorded at least ten times. The V call is TRBV5-1, the J call TRBJ2-5; D may be TRBD1 (5 bases). The CDR3 loop spans 14 amino acids. The V and J ends lost 0 bases and 4 bases respectively, with 10 bases between them. From germline, CDR1 is SGHRS and CDR2 YFSETQ. The CDR3 sequence is CASSLGQPGETQYF. CDR3 nucleotides: TGCGCCAGCAGCTTGGGACAGCCAGGAGAGACCCAGTACTTC.

This clonotype was detected ten times or more. The genes are TRBV7-8 and TRBJ1-1; D not resolved. Trimming shortened V by 4 bases and J by 1 base, and 4 bases separated the two germline ends. Germline-derived CDR1 and CDR2 are SGHVS and FQNEAQ. This CDR3 comprises 12 residues. CDR3 coding DNA: TGTGCCAGCAGCTGGAGGAACACTGAAGCTTTCTTT. Its translation: CASSWRNTEAFF.

This clonotype was found many times. This chain connects TRBV7-3 to TRBJ2-1, with 13 bases fitting TRBD2. V lost 4 bases and J lost 8; bases outside the gene matches: 5. The CDR3 runs 15 residues. Looked up from germline, CDR1 is SGHTA and CDR2 is FQGTGA. CDR3 sequence: CASSWGLAGFDEQFF. In DNA form, the CDR3 reads TGTGCCAGCAGCTGGGGACTAGCGGGATTTGATGAGCAGTTCTTC.

As regards this clonotype: A much larger clonotype is one base distant, so this may be a read error. The gene calls are TRBV2 and TRBJ2-6, with unresolved D. The germline V gene has CDR1 SNHLY and CDR2 FYNNEI. This CDR3 spans 19 amino acids. CDR3 region: CTSSLLRATELSGANVLTF. CDR3 coding DNA: TGTACCAGCAGTTTACTTAGGGCGACCGAACTCTCTGGGGCCAACGTCCTGACTTTC.